This T cell receptor beta chain stems from a study of Tregs in tolerant kidney transplant recipients. Whole-study results and caveats: In tolerant patients, donor-specific Tregs outgrew total Tregs, suggesting antigen-driven expansion. For some patients, primers changed over time, blocking nucleotide-level comparison. Biological reproducibility was not directly addressed in this study.

CDR1 is DFQATT and CDR2 is SNEGSKA in the germline V gene (reference sequence). The CDR3 is 12 residues long. With 6 bases removed from V and 1 base from J, the gap between germline ends came to 9 bases. Mixed chimerism was transient after nonmyeloablative marrow transplants from related graft donors. Clones were sequenced by immunoSEQ multiplex PCR, and TCRdb holds only the in-frame ones, with some missing. The listing records some 30,000 clones. A note on this clone: The antigen is undetermined. Read data end 3 residues before the CDR3 end; the end is taken from the germline J gene.

This chain connects TRBV20-1 to TRBJ1-2; tentative D call: TRBD1 (5 bases). The source material was CD4+ T cells from blood (PBMCs), sampled 24 months after the transplant. The sequence derives from a human patient who received a combined kidney and bone marrow transplant. Among the T cells, some may be from the graft donor. This CDR3 reads CSAGGVNYGYTF. Incomplete CDR3 DNA: TGCAGTGCGGGGGGGGTTAACTATGGC.